This T cell receptor beta chain was captured by sequencing in a study of CD8 T cells in ankylosing spondylitis. This clonotype was seen a handful of times. As yet, its antigen is unknown. Notes on the study in general: Reported data indicate significant enrichment of disease-linked clones within matched ankylosing spondylitis synovial fluid. Clones linked to the disease showed a CD8+ phenotype. They occurred at relatively low frequencies in peripheral blood. Characteristic, it appeared, of ankylosing spondylitis blood was a TCR beta motif of about eight highly homologous variants.

5'-RACE, quantitative and with molecular barcodes, yielded the TCR beta libraries. TCRdb redid the calling of the 5' RACE reads with MiXCR, one entry per CDR3 protein. This sample has 69,000 or so distinct CDR3 sequences, with roughly 5.3% found just once. With 4 bases removed from V and 4 bases from J, the gap between germline ends came to 19 bases. The CDR3 covers 16 residues. The V gene's germline CDR1 is MNHEY and CDR2 SVGEGT. This receptor was taken from a male donor with ankylosing spondylitis or in good health (not recorded which). What was sequenced was blood, either unsorted or a sorted T cell fraction (not recorded which). The V and J genes are TRBV6-2 or TRBV6-3 and TRBJ2-5, with D hard to call. In DNA form, the CDR3 reads TGTGCCAGCAGTTTCGATCAGCGCCTCTGGCGAGAGACCCAGTACTTC. Translated: CASSFDQRLWRETQYF.